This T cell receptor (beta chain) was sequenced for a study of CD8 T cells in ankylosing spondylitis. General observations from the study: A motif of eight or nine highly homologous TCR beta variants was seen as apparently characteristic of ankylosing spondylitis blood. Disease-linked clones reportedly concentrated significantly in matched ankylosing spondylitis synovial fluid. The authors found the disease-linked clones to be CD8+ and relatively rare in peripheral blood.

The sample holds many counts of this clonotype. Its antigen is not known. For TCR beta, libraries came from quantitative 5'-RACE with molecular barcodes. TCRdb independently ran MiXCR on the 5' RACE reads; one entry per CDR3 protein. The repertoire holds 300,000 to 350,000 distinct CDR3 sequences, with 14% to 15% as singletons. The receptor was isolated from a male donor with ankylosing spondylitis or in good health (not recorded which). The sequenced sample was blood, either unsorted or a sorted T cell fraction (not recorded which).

CDR3 amino acids: CATADRGQKDGELFF. The CDR3 DNA reads as TGTGCCACCGCGGACAGGGGGCAGAAGGACGGGGAGCTGTTTTTT. V is TRBV2 and J is TRBJ2-2; 11 bases map to TRBD1. This CDR3 contains 15 residues. With 10 bases clipped from V and 7 bases from J, the junction kept 11 bases outside the gene matches. Germline lookup yields CDR1 SNHLY and CDR2 FYNNEI.